The clone carrying this T cell receptor beta chain was counted ten times or more. The authors amplified TCR beta CDR3 regions from RNA transcripts. A first-round RT-PCR used HTBI primers, followed by a second-round multiplex PCR. One entry per CDR3 protein results from TCRdb running MiXCR on the multiplex PCR reads. The data show some 240,000 distinct CDR3 sequences, around 50% seen once. The source of the sample is a study of Graves' ophthalmopathy and Graves' hyperthyroidism. V lost 0 bases, J lost 1 base, and 7 bases lay in between. The germline V gene has CDR1 SGDLS and CDR2 YYNGEE. The CDR3 has 14 amino acids. CAS ≥3, NOSPECS ≥4, moderate-to-severe activity and duration under 3 months marked donors with ophthalmopathy. It was from 10 ml of fresh peripheral blood that the PBMCs came.

V and J are TRBV9 and TRBJ1-1; D not resolved. This TCR was recovered from an adult man with Graves' ophthalmopathy. The material sequenced was peripheral blood. This CDR3 reads CASSVGVRNTEAFF. CDR3 coding DNA: TGTGCCAGCAGCGTAGGAGTCAGGAACACTGAAGCTTTCTTT.